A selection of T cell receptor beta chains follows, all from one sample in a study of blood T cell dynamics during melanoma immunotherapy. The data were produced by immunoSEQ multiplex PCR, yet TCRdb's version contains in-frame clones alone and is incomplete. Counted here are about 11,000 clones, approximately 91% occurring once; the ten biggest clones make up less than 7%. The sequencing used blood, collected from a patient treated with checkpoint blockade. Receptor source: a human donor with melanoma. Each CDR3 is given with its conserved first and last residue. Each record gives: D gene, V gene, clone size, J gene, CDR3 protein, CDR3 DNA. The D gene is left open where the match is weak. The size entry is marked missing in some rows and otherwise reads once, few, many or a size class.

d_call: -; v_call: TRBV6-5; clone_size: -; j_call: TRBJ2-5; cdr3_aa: CASLGGVTQYF; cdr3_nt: TGTGCCAGCCTTGGCGGGGTGACCCAGTACTTC
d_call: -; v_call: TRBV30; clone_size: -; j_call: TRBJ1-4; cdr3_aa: CAWSGGQEKLFF; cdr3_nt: TGTGCCTGGAGTGGGGGACAAGAAAAACTGTTTTTT
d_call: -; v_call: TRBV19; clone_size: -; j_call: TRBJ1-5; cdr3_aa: CASSVLTAGANQPQHF; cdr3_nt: TGTGCCAGTAGTGTCTTGACAGCCGGAGCCAATCAGCCCCAGCATTTT
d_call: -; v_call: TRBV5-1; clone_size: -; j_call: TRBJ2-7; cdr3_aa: CASSFEWPYEQYF; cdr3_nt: TGCGCCAGCAGCTTCGAATGGCCCTACGAGCAGTACTTC
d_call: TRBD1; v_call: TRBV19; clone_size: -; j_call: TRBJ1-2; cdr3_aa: CATWTGPNYGYTF; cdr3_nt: TGTGCCACCTGGACAGGTCCTAACTATGGCTACACCTTC
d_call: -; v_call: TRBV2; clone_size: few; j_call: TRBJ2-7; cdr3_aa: CASSANYEQYF; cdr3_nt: TGTGCCAGCAGTGCTAACTACGAGCAGTACTTC
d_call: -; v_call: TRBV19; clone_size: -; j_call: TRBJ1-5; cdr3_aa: CASSSPSGQHVQPQHF; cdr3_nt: TGTGCCAGTAGTTCCCCAAGTGGACAGCACGTCCAGCCCCAGCATTTT
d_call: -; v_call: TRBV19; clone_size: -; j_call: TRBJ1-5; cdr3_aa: CASSIAAGLSNQPQHF; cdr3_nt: TGTGCCAGTAGTATAGCGGCAGGGCTAAGCAATCAGCCCCAGCATTTT
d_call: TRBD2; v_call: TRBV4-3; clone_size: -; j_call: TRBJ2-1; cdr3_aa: CASSQDQGRRAGGNEQFF; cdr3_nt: TGCGCCAGCAGCCAAGATCAAGGGAGGCGAGCGGGGGGGAATGAGCAGTTCTTC
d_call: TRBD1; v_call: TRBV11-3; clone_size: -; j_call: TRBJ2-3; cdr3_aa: CASSLDRGRTQYF; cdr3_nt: TGTGCCAGCAGCTTAGACAGGGGGCGAACGCAGTATTTT
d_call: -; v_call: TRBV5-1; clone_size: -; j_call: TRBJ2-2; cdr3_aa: CASSFWAGSTGELFF; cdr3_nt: TGCGCCAGCAGCTTTTGGGCAGGGTCCACCGGGGAGCTGTTTTTT
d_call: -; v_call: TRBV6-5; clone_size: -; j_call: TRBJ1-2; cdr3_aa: CASSYSTNGNYGYTF; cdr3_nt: TGTGCCAGCAGTTACTCGACCAACGGGAACTATGGCTACACCTTC
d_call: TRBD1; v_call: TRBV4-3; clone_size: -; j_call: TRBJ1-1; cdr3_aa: CASSQRTGGWTEAFF; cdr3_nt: TGCGCCAGCAGCCAACGGACAGGGGGTTGGACTGAAGCTTTCTTT
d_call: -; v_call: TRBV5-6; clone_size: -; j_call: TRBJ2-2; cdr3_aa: CASSLGRVFGELFF; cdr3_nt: TGTGCCAGCAGCTTGGGAAGGGTCTTCGGGGAGCTGTTTTTT
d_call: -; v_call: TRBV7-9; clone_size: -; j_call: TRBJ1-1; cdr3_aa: CASSWEVTEAFF; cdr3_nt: TGTGCCAGCAGCTGGGAGGTAACTGAAGCTTTCTTT
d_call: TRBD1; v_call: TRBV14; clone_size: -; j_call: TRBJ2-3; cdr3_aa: CASSRTGGGNADTQYF; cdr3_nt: TGTGCCAGCAGCAGAACAGGGGGCGGTAACGCAGATACGCAGTATTTT
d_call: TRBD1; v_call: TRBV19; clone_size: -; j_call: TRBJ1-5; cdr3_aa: CASNRGSNQPQHF; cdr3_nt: TGTGCCAGCAACAGGGGTAGCAATCAGCCCCAGCATTTT
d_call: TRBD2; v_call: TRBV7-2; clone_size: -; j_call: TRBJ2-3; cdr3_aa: CASTSAPSGTTDTQYF; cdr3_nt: TGTGCCAGCACCAGCGCACCTAGCGGTACCACAGATACGCAGTATTTT
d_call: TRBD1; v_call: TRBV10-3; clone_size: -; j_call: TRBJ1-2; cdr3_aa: CAISESSAGQGNYGYTF; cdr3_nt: TGTGCCATCAGTGAGTCTTCGGCCGGACAGGGGAACTATGGCTACACCTTC
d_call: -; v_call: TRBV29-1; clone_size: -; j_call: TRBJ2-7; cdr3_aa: CSVERGGVEQYF; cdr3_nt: TGCAGCGTTGAAAGGGGCGGGGTCGAGCAGTACTTC
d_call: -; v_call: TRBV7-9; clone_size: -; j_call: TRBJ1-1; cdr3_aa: CASSLQGNTEAFF; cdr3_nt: TGTGCCAGCAGCTTACAGGGGAACACTGAAGCTTTCTTT
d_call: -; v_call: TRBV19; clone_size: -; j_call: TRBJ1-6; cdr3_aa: CASSWQGRNSPLHF; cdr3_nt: TGTGCCAGTAGTTGGCAGGGGCGTAATTCACCCCTCCACTTT
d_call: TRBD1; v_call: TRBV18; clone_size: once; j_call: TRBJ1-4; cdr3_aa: CASSDRGLNEKLFF; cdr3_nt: TGTGCCAGCTCGGACAGGGGCCTTAATGAAAAACTGTTTTTT
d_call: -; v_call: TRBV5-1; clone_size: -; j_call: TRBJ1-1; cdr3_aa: CASSLGPLNTEAFF; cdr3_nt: TGCGCCAGCAGCTTGGGACCCTTGAACACTGAAGCTTTCTTT
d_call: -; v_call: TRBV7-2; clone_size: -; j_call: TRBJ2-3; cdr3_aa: CASSSGPSTDTQYF; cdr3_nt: TGTGCCAGCAGCTCGGGACCCAGCACAGATACGCAGTATTTT
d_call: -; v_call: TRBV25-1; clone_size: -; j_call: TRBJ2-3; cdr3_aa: CASSEPLADTQYF; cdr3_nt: TGTGCCAGCAGTGAACCTCTAGCGGATACGCAGTATTTT
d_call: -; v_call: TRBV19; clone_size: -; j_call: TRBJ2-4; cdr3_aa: CASIAGGRENIQYF; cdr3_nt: TGTGCCAGTATCGCTGGGGGCAGGGAAAACATTCAGTACTTC
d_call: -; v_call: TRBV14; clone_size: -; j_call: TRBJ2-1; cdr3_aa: CASSQRDWSNEQFF; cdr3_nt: TGTGCCAGCAGCCAACGGGACTGGAGCAATGAGCAGTTCTTC
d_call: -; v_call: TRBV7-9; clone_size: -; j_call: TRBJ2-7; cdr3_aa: CASSLAFPHYEQYF; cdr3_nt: TGTGCCAGCAGCTTAGCTTTCCCCCACTACGAGCAGTACTTC
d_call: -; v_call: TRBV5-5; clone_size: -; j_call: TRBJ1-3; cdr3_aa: CASSKGPVGRRSGNTIYF; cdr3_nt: TGTGCCAGCAGCAAAGGGCCCGTTGGGAGGAGAAGTGGAAACACCATATATTTT
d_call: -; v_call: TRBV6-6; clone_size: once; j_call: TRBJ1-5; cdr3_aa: CASSDGASNQPQHF; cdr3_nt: TGTGCCAGCAGCGACGGGGCTAGCAATCAGCCCCAGCATTTT